This TCR beta chain was identified in a study of cytomegalovirus exposure and HLA in healthy donors. A note on this clone: Its specificity is not known.

CDR1 SGDLS and CDR2 YYNGEE come from the germline V gene. CDR3 size: 12 residues. Trimming cost V 4 bases and J 4 bases, with 8 bases left between them. Study observations and caveats: Serostatus for CMV was the only available immune exposure information.

The PCR ran on 60 Vbeta and 13 Jbeta primers. Method: immunoSEQ multiplex PCR; TCRdb's copy keeps in-frame clones and lacks some. The profile shows 100,000 to 150,000 clones, approximately 78% of them singletons. Material: PBMCs. This receptor was obtained from a young man in good health and CMV-seropositive. The chain couples TRBV9 to TRBJ1-2; TRBD1 might be the D (6 bases). The CDR3 loop is CASSQGIYGYTF. In nucleotides, the CDR3 is TGTGCCAGCAGCCAGGGGATCTATGGCTACACCTTC.